The 32 T cell receptor beta chains below come from one sample, sequenced in a study of T-cell reconstitution after alpha-beta-depleted transplantation in children. Unique molecular identifiers were used to barcode this TCRbeta library. MiXCR, applied by TCRdb to the PCR reads, yields one record per CDR3 protein. The repertoire holds about 460,000 distinct CDR3 sequences, over 10% seen once, with around 15% in the top ten. This sample comprised PBMCs, mostly from graft donor cells, obtained 180 days after TCRalphabeta/CD19-depleted stem cell transplant. The receptors shown here come from a female patient between 2 and 15 years old who had a stem cell transplant for aplastic anemia, so the T cells may come from the graft donor.

The J gene is TRBJ2-7, the V gene TRBV5-4; a possible D gene is TRBD2 (5 bases). Trimming left V 3 bases short and J 6 bases short, with 13 bases between. Germline V gene data show CDR1 as SGHNT and CDR2 as YYREEE (reference sequence). The CDR3 length is 13 residues. The CDR3 nucleotides read TGTGCCAGCAGCTCGAGGGCCCCCTTCGAGCAGTACTTC. Residues: CASSSRAPFEQYF. Drawing the rest from reference TRBV5-4 and TRBJ2-7, the complete variable domain is ETGVTQSPTHLIKTRGQQVTLRCSSQSGHNTVSWYQQALGQGPQFIFQYYREEENGRGNFPPRFSGLQFPNYSSELNVNALELDDSALYLCASSSRAPFEQYFGPGTRLTVT.

This clonotype occurred many times. The J gene is TRBJ1-1, the V gene TRBV18; weak D call: TRBD1 (5 bases). The CDR3 extends over 11 amino acids. The V gene lost 5 bases and the J gene lost 11 bases, with 12 bases spanning the gap. Germline lookup yields CDR1 KGHSH and CDR2 LQKENI. The CDR3 region is CASSEQDEAFF. The CDR3 DNA reads as TGTGCCAGCTCAGAACAGGATGAGGCTTTCTTT.

A few counts support this clonotype. This chain links TRBV28 with TRBJ1-1; D gene ambiguous. Trimming pared 1 base from V and 4 bases from J, leaving 10 bases between. In germline, CDR1 is MDHEN, CDR2 SYDVKM. The length of the CDR3 is 14 residues. The CDR3 bases are TGTGCCAGCAGTTTATTCGTGGTGGGCACTGAAGCTTTCTTT. Encoded protein: CASSLFVVGTEAFF.

In its sample, this clonotype was seen many times. This chain uses TRBV9 with TRBJ2-2, with 11 bases matching TRBD2. CDR1 SGDLS and CDR2 YYNGEE come from the germline V gene. The CDR3 contains 20 residues. Losses at the gene ends were 3 bases for V and 0 bases for J; bases not matched to a gene: 13. CDR3 residues: CASSASLYLAGGSNTGELFF. Here the CDR3 DNA reads TGTGCCAGCAGCGCTAGTCTCTACCTAGCGGGAGGATCGAACACCGGGGAGCTGTTTTTT.

The J gene is TRBJ1-1, the V gene TRBV12-5; D remains ambiguous. CDR3 size: 14 residues. Germline-derived CDR1 and CDR2 are LGHNT and FRNRAP. V gave up 8 bases and J gave up 0 bases, with 13 bases separating them. The CDR3 nucleotides are TGTGCTAGTAGGCGGGAAGGATTGAACACTGAAGCTTTCTTT. The encoded protein is CASRREGLNTEAFF.

J is TRBJ2-3 and V is TRBV15; 12 bases are shared with TRBD2. The CDR3 extends over 18 amino acids. V lost 1 base and J lost 5; bases outside the gene matches: 10. Germline-derived CDR1 and CDR2 are LNHNV and YYDKDF (reference sequence). CDR3 sequence: CATSRVAASGRAKDTQYF. As DNA, the CDR3 is TGTGCCACCAGCAGAGTTGCGGCTAGCGGGAGGGCCAAAGATACGCAGTATTTT.

This clonotype was picked up a small number of times. CDR3 nucleotide sequence: TGTGCCAGCAGCTTCCTGACTAGCGGGAGAAACACCGGGGAGCTGTTTTTT. It yields the protein CASSFLTSGRNTGELFF. The chain carries TRBV7-9 and TRBJ2-2; TRBD2 matches 12 bases. CDR3 size: 17 residues. CDR1 is SEHNR and CDR2 is FQNEAQ in the germline V gene (reference sequence). The ends lost 3 bases at V and 2 bases at J; junction bases unmatched: 4.

This clonotype showed up just a few times. The V gene is TRBV5-1, the J gene TRBJ1-1; no reliable D call. The CDR3 length is 14 residues. The germline V gene encodes CDR1 SGHRS and CDR2 YFSETQ. The ends were cut back, 0 bases at V and 6 bases at J, with 12 bases in the middle. CDR3 in DNA: TGCGCCAGCAGCTTGGTAGTCTCTATGGCTGAAGCTTTCTTT. Its protein is CASSLVVSMAEAFF.

V usage is TRBV7-9 and J usage is TRBJ2-7; 8 bases map to TRBD2. CDR1 and CDR2 from the germline V gene are SEHNR and FQNEAQ (reference sequence). The CDR3 has 14 residues. Trimming cost V 5 bases and J 2 bases; bases outside gene matches: 5. CDR3 sequence reads: CASSASGSPYEQYV. DNA for the CDR3: TGTGCCAGCAGCGCGAGCGGGAGCCCCTACGAGCAGTACGTC.

J is TRBJ2-2 and V is TRBV11-3, with D possibly matching TRBD1 (5 bases). The V end was cut by 4 bases, the J end by 5 bases, with 11 bases between. This CDR3 has 14 amino acids. Germline V CDR1 and CDR2: SGHNT, YENEEA. This CDR3 reads CASSSNPGTGELFF. The CDR3 nucleotides are TGTGCCAGCAGCTCCAACCCAGGGACCGGGGAGCTGTTTTTT.

This clonotype was counted between two and nine times. The genes are TRBV5-5 and TRBJ2-3, with 9 nucleotides matching TRBD2. The CDR3 consists of 13 residues. Germline loops: CDR1 SGHKS, CDR2 YYEKEE (reference sequence). The V and J ends lost 5 bases and 7 bases, in that order; junction bases with no gene match: 5. The CDR3, as DNA: TGTGCCAGCAGTCTACTAGCGGGTAATACGCAGTATTTT. It translates to CASSLLAGNTQYF.

This clonotype turned up a few times. The chain couples TRBV27 to TRBJ2-1; TRBD2 matches at 7 bases. This CDR3 spans 19 amino acids. Germline CDR1 and CDR2: MNHEY and SMNVEV (reference sequence). Losses at the gene ends were 4 bases for V and 2 bases for J; bases not matched to a gene: 17. In DNA form, the CDR3 reads TGTGCCAGCAGTTGGGGGGAGGGCCTTTATAGCTTGGCCTACAATGAGCAGTTCTTC. It encodes CASSWGEGLYSLAYNEQFF.

Of note for this clonotype: A much bigger clone sits one base away, suggesting this may be a read error. The V gene is TRBV7-2, the J gene TRBJ2-4; perhaps D is TRBD1 or TRBD2 (5 bases each). The V end lost 8 bases, the J end lost 0 bases, and 14 bases lay between the germline ends. The CDR3 is made up of 15 amino acids. Looked up from germline, CDR1 is SGHTA and CDR2 is FQGNSA. CDR3 residues: CASGLQGVAKNIQYF. In DNA, the CDR3 is TGTGCCAGCGGCCTTCAGGGAGTAGCCAAAAACATTCAGTACTTC.

This chain uses TRBV28 with TRBJ2-7; 11 bases align to TRBD2. The V segment lost 6 bases and the J segment 3 bases; nucleotides outside the gene matches: 4. The CDR3 runs 14 residues. Germline V gene data show CDR1 as MDHEN and CDR2 as SYDVKM. The CDR3 DNA is TGTGCCAGCAGGACGGGACTAGCGGTCTACGAGCAGTACTTC. Protein product: CASRTGLAVYEQYF.

This rearrangement joins TRBV29-1 to TRBJ2-1; the D gene is possibly TRBD1 (6 bases). Germline CDR1 and CDR2: SQVTM and ANQGSEA. V was pared by 6 bases and J by 10 bases, with 13 bases between. The CDR3 sequence is 11 residues long. The CDR3 protein is CSVVRDIEQFF. DNA for the CDR3: TGCAGCGTGGTCCGGGACATCGAGCAGTTCTTC.

This clonotype has ten or more counts. The chain employs TRBV5-1 and TRBJ1-1; TRBD1 aligns across 7 bases. This CDR3 has 14 residues. With V trimmed by 0 bases and J by 5 bases, 4 bases remained unmatched. CDR1 and CDR2 (germline): SGHRS, YFSETQ. For the CDR3, the DNA is TGCGCCAGCAGCTTGGAAGTGACAGGGACTGAAGCTTTCTTT. Translated, it gives CASSLEVTGTEAFF.

This clonotype was counted only a few times. The genes are TRBV6-5 and TRBJ2-7; D is undetermined. V lost 2 bases, J lost 3 bases, and 8 bases lay in between. In germline, CDR1 is MNHEY, CDR2 SVGAGI. This CDR3 region has 13 residues. The CDR3 spells CASSYASIYEQYF. The DNA for the CDR3 is TGTGCCAGCAGTTACGCCAGTATCTACGAGCAGTACTTC.

With respect to this clonotype: A read error may be the cause here, since a much bigger clone is one base away. The chain employs TRBV28 and TRBJ2-5, with D possibly matching TRBD2 (5 bases). Germline V gives CDR1 MDHEN, CDR2 SYDVKM. The CDR3 spans 17 residues. Trimming removed 5 bases from V and 5 bases from J, with 24 bases in between. This chain's CDR3 is CASSQTRGRTVHETQYF. The CDR3 nucleotides read TGTGCCAGCAGTCAGACCCGGGGTCGGACCGTTCACGAGACCCAGTACTTC.

The J gene is TRBJ2-1, the V gene TRBV20-1, with 7 bases lining up with TRBD2. Germline CDR1 DFQATT, CDR2 SNEGSKA (reference sequence). The CDR3 consists of 14 residues. Trimming removed 3 bases from V and 5 bases from J; junction bases left unmatched: 7. The CDR3 DNA reads TGCAGTGCTAGCCCCCCAAGCGGGAACAATGAGCAGTTCTTC. Encoded protein: CSASPPSGNNEQFF.

As for this clonotype: Its ends do not fully match the called genes, so a read error is possible. The genes are TRBV7-8 and TRBJ2-7; TRBD1 matches 7 bases. The CDR3 loop spans 14 amino acids. CDR1 and CDR2 (germline): SGHVS, FQNEAQ. Written as DNA, the CDR3 is TGTGCCAGCATCTTAGGGGGCCCCCCGGACGAGCAGTACTTC. Translation gives CASILGGPPDEQYF. The whole variable domain, filled in from reference TRBV7-8 and TRBJ2-7, reads GAGVSQSPRYKVAKRGQDVALRCDPISGHVSLFWYQQALGQGPEFLTYFQNEAQLDKSGLPSDRFFAERPEGSVSTLKIQRTQQEDSAVYLCASILGGPPDEQYFGPGTRLTVT.

The chain uses TRBV7-3 and TRBJ1-1; D might be TRBD1 (6 bases). Germline V gene lookup returns CDR1 SGHTA and CDR2 FQGTGA. The CDR3 is made up of 13 amino acids. Trimming removed 5 bases from V and 3 bases from J, with 10 bases in between. The DNA of the CDR3 is TGTGCCAGCAGCCACAAGGGGGACACTGAAGCTTTCTTT. Its protein product is CASSHKGDTEAFF.

This clonotype has just a few counts. The genes are TRBV10-3 and TRBJ1-1; 10 nucleotides align to TRBD1. V dropped 5 bases and J dropped 5; count of bases not matched to a gene: 5. The CDR3 totals 14 residues. Looked up from germline, CDR1 is ENHRY and CDR2 is SYGVKD. The CDR3 sequence is CAISQDRGQTEAFF. The CDR3 bases are TGTGCCATCAGTCAAGACAGGGGGCAAACTGAAGCTTTCTTT.

The chain carries TRBV29-1 and TRBJ2-3, with D unresolved. Trimming cost V 2 bases and J 1 base, with 10 bases left between them. Germline V CDR1 and CDR2: SQVTM, ANQGSEA. There are 14 residues in the CDR3. The CDR3 region is CSVEWITGTDTQYF. The CDR3 DNA reads TGCAGCGTTGAATGGATTACAGGCACAGATACGCAGTATTTT.

The genes are TRBV12-3 or TRBV12-4 and TRBJ1-1; D gene ambiguous. Trimming took 3 bases from V and 5 from J, leaving 10 bases between them. The CDR3 has 13 residues. In DNA form, the CDR3 reads TGTGCCAGCAGTTTTGCCGGAAAGACTGAAGCTTTCTTT. It codes for CASSFAGKTEAFF.

The chain employs TRBV2 and TRBJ2-3; 9 bases are shared with TRBD2. V was pared by 9 bases and J by 2 bases, with 12 bases of the junction left unmatched. The CDR3 is made up of 16 amino acids. Looked up from germline, CDR1 is SNHLY and CDR2 is FYNNEI. CDR3: CARAPGSGSHTDTQYF. DNA of the CDR3: TGTGCCAGGGCCCCAGGTAGCGGGAGCCACACAGATACGCAGTATTTT.

The chain links TRBV12-3 or TRBV12-4 to TRBJ1-1; no definite D call. This CDR3 has 14 residues. The V gene lost 6 bases and the J gene lost 4 bases, with 15 bases spanning the gap. CDR3 sequence: CASSTDPWSTEAFF. DNA for the CDR3: TGTGCCAGCAGCACTGACCCCTGGAGCACTGAAGCTTTCTTT.

In its sample, this clonotype was seen once. This sequence joins TRBV7-9 and TRBJ2-2; D gene unclear. V was cut by 7 bases and J by 1 base, with 16 bases left in between. The CDR3 is 16 amino acids. Germline V gene sequence: CDR1 SEHNR, CDR2 FQNEAQ (reference sequence). The CDR3 is CASNPSLQQNTGELFF. In nucleotides, the CDR3 is TGTGCCAGCAACCCATCTCTACAGCAGAACACCGGGGAGCTGTTTTTT.

This clonotype was found many times. The rearrangement joins TRBV12-3 or TRBV12-4 to TRBJ1-4, with D unclear. Trimming removed 3 bases at V and 6 bases at J, with 2 bases between. The CDR3 totals 11 residues. DNA of the CDR3: TGTGCCAGCAGTTTGGATGAAAAACTGTTTTTT. This sequence encodes CASSLDEKLFF.

The table lists this clonotype with a few counts. This chain connects TRBV5-6 to TRBJ2-3; 8 bases are shared with TRBD1. The length of the CDR3 is 18 residues. Germline CDR1 SGHDT, CDR2 YYEEEE. The ends lost 1 base at V and 1 base at J; junction bases unmatched: 11. The CDR3 sequence is CASSLLVSDRGGTDTQYF. CDR3 bases: TGTGCCAGCAGCTTGCTCGTATCCGACAGGGGAGGCACAGATACGCAGTATTTT.

This clonotype was detected ten times or more. This chain connects TRBV28 to TRBJ2-1, with no clear D. Germline V gives CDR1 MDHEN, CDR2 SYDVKM. V gave up 6 bases and J gave up 11 bases, with 8 bases separating them. The CDR3 runs 10 residues. The DNA of the CDR3 is TGTGCCAGCAGCCGCGGACAGCAGTTCTTC. It is translated as CASSRGQQFF.

This clonotype showed up just a few times. The CDR3 DNA sequence: TGTGCCAGCTCACCAAGGTGGACGGGAAAGGGTGAGCAGTTCTTC. Protein sequence: CASSPRWTGKGEQFF. The gene calls are TRBV18 and TRBJ2-1, with a weak D call TRBD2 (5 bases). Germline CDR1 KGHSH, CDR2 LQKENI. V dropped 2 bases and J dropped 9 bases, with 17 bases sitting between them. The CDR3 covers 15 residues.

This clonotype has a handful of counts. DNA for the CDR3: TGCGCCAGCAGCTTCGGGACTAGCGCAGATACGCAGTATTTT. Translating it yields CASSFGTSADTQYF. The chain recombines TRBV5-1 with TRBJ2-3; 10 bases are a match to TRBD2. The CDR3 contains 14 residues. In germline, CDR1 is SGHRS, CDR2 YFSETQ. V gave up 2 bases and J gave up 4 bases; unmatched junction bases: 1.